The 21 T cell receptor beta chains below all came from one sample that was sequenced in a study of response to subunit inactivated influenza vaccine. Using its own MiXCR run on the RT-PCR reads, TCRdb lists one record per CDR3 protein. The sample lists hundreds of thousands of distinct CDR3 sequences, around 13% occurring once. The sample in question was PBMCs from blood, obtained 14 to 15 days before vaccination. The receptors here all came from a man aged 50 or older who received an inactivated influenza vaccine.

This clonotype was seen more than once but under ten times. The chain carries TRBV12-3 or TRBV12-4 and TRBJ1-1; 10 positions agree with TRBD1. The CDR3 covers 16 residues. V was pared by 5 bases and J by 1 base, with 7 bases of the junction left unmatched. Written as DNA, the CDR3 is TGTGCCAGCAGTAAGGGGACAGGGGTTGCGAACACTGAAGCTTTCTTT. Translated: CASSKGTGVANTEAFF.

The J gene is TRBJ2-1, the V gene TRBV28; D is unresolved. Germline lookup yields CDR1 MDHEN and CDR2 SYDVKM. V lost 1 base and J lost 4, with 20 bases in between. The CDR3 consists of 18 residues. The DNA of the CDR3 is TGTGCCAGCAGTTTATATAGGGCCGCCATGCTGACTTACAATGAGCAGTTCTTC. It codes for CASSLYRAAMLTYNEQFF. The full variable domain, its missing parts supplied by reference TRBV28 and TRBJ2-1, is DVKVTQSSRYLVKRTGEKVFLECVQDMDHENMFWYRQDPGLGLRLIYFSYDVKMKEKGDIPEGYSVSREKKERFSLILESASTNQTSMYLCASSLYRAAMLTYNEQFFGPGTRLTVL.

This clonotype occurred a few times. The genes are TRBV2 and TRBJ2-7; D uncertain. The germline CDR1 and CDR2 sequences are SNHLY and FYNNEI. V lost 3 bases, J lost 3 bases, and 9 bases lay in between. The CDR3 consists of 13 residues. Here the CDR3 DNA reads TGTGCCAGCAGTGATTCGACAAGCTACGAGCAGTACTTC. The encoded protein is CASSDSTSYEQYF.

V gene TRBV7-2 combines with J gene TRBJ2-7, with TRBD1 matching over 11 bases. J lost 7 bases, V lost 0 bases, and 8 bases had no gene match. Germline CDR1 and CDR2: SGHTA and FQGNSA. The length of the CDR3 is 16 residues. CDR3 protein: CASSLARGTGGLEQYF. CDR3 sequence (DNA): TGTGCCAGCAGCTTAGCGCGAGGGACAGGGGGGCTTGAGCAGTACTTC. The full variable domain, its missing parts supplied by reference TRBV7-2 and TRBJ2-7, is GAGVSQSPSNKVTEKGKDVELRCDPISGHTALYWYRQSLGQGLEFLIYFQGNSAPDKSGLPSDRFSAERTGGSVSTLTIQRTQQEDSAVYLCASSLARGTGGLEQYFGPGTRLTVT.

V usage is TRBV4-1 and J usage is TRBJ1-6, with 11 bases aligning to TRBD1. Germline-derived CDR1 and CDR2 are MGHRA and YSYEKL. There are 17 residues in the CDR3. Unmatched junction bases numbered 8, after V lost 0 bases and J lost 10 bases. CDR3 residues: CASSQDLRGQGGSPLHF. Written as DNA, the CDR3 is TGCGCCAGCAGCCAAGATCTCAGGGGACAGGGGGGATCACCCCTCCACTTT.

The rearrangement joins TRBV7-9 to TRBJ2-7, with 8 bases that match TRBD2. This CDR3 contains 14 residues. Germline V gene lookup returns CDR1 SEHNR and CDR2 FQNEAQ (reference sequence). Germline trimming cut 4 bases from V and 5 bases from J; bases unmatched to any gene: 7. The CDR3 region is CASSSSGSPNEQYF. DNA of the CDR3: TGTGCCAGCAGCTCCAGCGGGAGCCCCAACGAGCAGTACTTC.

The sample holds many counts of this clonotype. As DNA, the CDR3 is TGTGCCAGCAGTTCACAGGGTGGAGAGACCCAGTACTTC. Protein: CASSSQGGETQYF. This sequence joins TRBV7-2 and TRBJ2-5; TRBD1 might be the D (6 bases). Germline values: CDR1 SGHTA, CDR2 FQGNSA. The CDR3 sequence is 13 residues long. V lost 6 bases to trimming and J lost 4 bases, with 12 bases between them.

This clonotype has just one count. The junction departs from germline at one end; a sequencing error may be responsible. CDR3 nucleotides: TGTACCAGCAGTTTTACGGCTAGCCGATGGCAAGAGACCCAGTACTTC. It yields the protein CTSSFTASRWQETQYF. This chain connects TRBV12-3 or TRBV12-4 to TRBJ2-5; perhaps TRBD2 as D (5 bases). There are 16 residues in the CDR3.

This rearrangement joins TRBV5-6 to TRBJ2-1; TRBD1 is a possible D gene (7 bases). The CDR3 contains 15 residues. V was trimmed by 3 bases and J by 4 bases, leaving 14 bases between them. Germline V gene sequence: CDR1 SGHDT, CDR2 YYEEEE. The CDR3 spells CASSSHRGGYNEQFF. The CDR3 DNA reads as TGTGCCAGCAGCTCACACAGGGGAGGATACAATGAGCAGTTCTTC.

This clonotype was observed a few times. The chain links TRBV6-2 or TRBV6-3 to TRBJ1-5; 7 nucleotides agree with TRBD1. CDR1 MNHEY and CDR2 SVGEGT come from the germline V gene. CDR3 length: 16 amino acids. The V segment lost 0 bases and the J segment 2 bases; nucleotides outside the gene matches: 4. The CDR3 DNA follows: TGTGCCAGCAGTTACTCGACAGGGCGTGGCAATCAGCCCCAGCATTTT. Encoded protein: CASSYSTGRGNQPQHF.

This clonotype was recorded a few times. The V call is TRBV19, the J call TRBJ1-1, with D maybe TRBD1 (5 bases). CDR3 length: 17 amino acids. Germline lookup yields CDR1 LNHDA and CDR2 SQIVND (reference sequence). V lost 0 bases and J lost 2, with 16 bases in between. The CDR3 nucleotides read TGTGCCAGTAGTATAGATCCCGACAGCGGGGAAAACACTGAAGCTTTCTTT. Protein product: CASSIDPDSGENTEAFF.

With regard to this clonotype: A clone one base away is much larger, so this may be a read error. J is TRBJ2-1 and V is TRBV20-1; 7 bases fit TRBD2. There are 14 residues in the CDR3. Trimming removed 8 bases from V and 6 bases from J; junction bases left unmatched: 13. Germline-derived CDR1 and CDR2 are DFQATT and SNEGSKA (reference sequence). CDR3 DNA sequence: TGCAGTTACACTAGAGGGAGGGCAGGCAATGAGCAGTTCTTC. Residues: CSYTRGRAGNEQFF.

V is TRBV27 and J is TRBJ2-7; D is possibly TRBD1 (5 bases). V lost 4 bases and J lost 0, with 10 bases in between. The CDR3 is 14 amino acids. In germline, CDR1 is MNHEY, CDR2 SMNVEV (reference sequence). CDR3 in DNA: TGTGCCAGCAGTTCCTTGGGGCTCTCCTACGAGCAGTACTTC. Translated: CASSSLGLSYEQYF.

This clonotype has a count of ten or more. The J gene is TRBJ1-1, the V gene TRBV20-1; D is undetermined. The CDR3 consists of 12 residues. Germline assignment: CDR1 DFQATT and CDR2 SNEGSKA (reference sequence). Trimming shortened V by 6 bases and J by 0 bases, and 8 bases separated the two germline ends. CDR3 in amino acids: CSAWTVNTEAFF. For the CDR3, the DNA is TGCAGTGCGTGGACCGTGAACACTGAAGCTTTCTTT.

The chain is built from TRBV18 and TRBJ1-4; no definite D call. CDR1 is KGHSH and CDR2 is LQKENI in the germline V gene. The CDR3 is 14 amino acids. V gave up 3 bases and J gave up 0 bases, with 5 bases separating them. In DNA form, the CDR3 reads TGTGCCAGCTCACCGGTGTCAACTAATGAAAAACTGTTTTTT. Protein sequence: CASSPVSTNEKLFF.

Many counts were recorded for this clonotype. The chain links TRBV20-1 to TRBJ1-4, with 8 bases lining up with TRBD1. Germline loops: CDR1 DFQATT, CDR2 SNEGSKA (reference sequence). This CDR3 region has 12 residues. After removal of 3 bases from V and 7 bases from J, the junction contained 1 base not matched to a gene. The CDR3 spells CSARDRVEKLFF. In nucleotides, the CDR3 is TGCAGTGCTAGGGACAGGGTTGAAAAACTGTTTTTT.

The V call is TRBV20-1, the J call TRBJ2-3, with 7 bases identical to TRBD1. V was clipped by 5 bases and J by 0 bases; unmatched bases: 11. The CDR3 loop spans 16 amino acids. Germline CDR1 is DFQATT and CDR2 is SNEGSKA (reference sequence). Here the CDR3 reads CSAWGQPASSTDTQYF. The CDR3 bases are TGCAGTGCTTGGGGACAGCCAGCTTCTAGCACAGATACGCAGTATTTT.

This clonotype occurred a few times. The rearrangement uses TRBV11-2 and TRBJ2-7; D unresolved. CDR1 and CDR2 from the germline V gene are SGHAT and FQNNGV. The CDR3 runs 14 residues. Trimming pared 0 bases from V and 3 bases from J, leaving 9 bases between. The CDR3 nucleotides read TGTGCCAGCAGCTTAGACCCCCCTAGCTACGAGCAGTACTTC. The encoded protein is CASSLDPPSYEQYF.

This clonotype was counted ten times or more. The rearrangement links TRBV29-1 to TRBJ2-5; D is undetermined. The ends were cut back, 2 bases at V and 5 bases at J, with 12 bases in the middle. This CDR3 has 13 amino acids. The germline CDR1 and CDR2 sequences are SQVTM and ANQGSEA. This CDR3 reads CSVEMASRETQYF. DNA of the CDR3: TGCAGCGTTGAAATGGCCAGCCGCGAGACCCAGTACTTC.

The chain links TRBV29-1 to TRBJ2-5; either TRBD1 or TRBD2 may supply D (5 bases each). The CDR3 consists of 16 residues. Germline V CDR1 and CDR2: SQVTM, ANQGSEA. Between the trimmed V and J ends, which lost 0 bases and 0 bases, there was a span of 14 bases. The CDR3: CSVEDFNRDDQETQYF. The CDR3 DNA follows: TGCAGCGTTGAAGATTTTAACCGGGACGACCAAGAGACCCAGTACTTC.

There are many counts of this clonotype. The chain employs TRBV12-3 or TRBV12-4 and TRBJ1-1, with D possibly being TRBD1 (6 bases). Trimming removed 6 bases from V and 1 base from J, with 9 bases in between. This CDR3 contains 13 residues. The CDR3: CASSQQGNTEAFF. CDR3 coding DNA: TGTGCCAGCAGCCAACAGGGGAACACTGAAGCTTTCTTT.